What follows describes a single T cell receptor (beta chain). The antigen is not known. The whole isolated RNA underwent reverse transcription, so sequencing captured expressed TCRB transcripts. Data came from immunoSEQ multiplex PCR; TCRdb stores just in-frame clones and leaves some out. The sample consists of 65,000 to 100,000 clones, 30% to 40% of them appearing once. These data belong to a study of beta chain features in type 1 diabetes. Notes on the study in general: For patients, the naive, central memory and Treg TCRB repertoires appeared more alike than for healthy donors.

This CDR3 comprises 13 residues. With 8 bases clipped from V and 4 bases from J, the junction kept 7 bases outside the gene matches. The germline V gene has CDR1 SEHNR and CDR2 FQNEAQ (reference sequence). The material sequenced was stem cell memory CD4+ T cells from blood. The rearrangement links TRBV7-9 to TRBJ1-1; 7 bases line up with TRBD1. This clonotype was sampled from a woman under 30 in good health. Here the CDR3 reads CASLTTGVTEAFF. CDR3 bases: TGTGCCAGCCTCACCACAGGGGTCACTGAAGCTTTCTTT.